These 11 T cell receptor beta chains were sequenced from one sample in a study of Graves' ophthalmopathy and Graves' hyperthyroidism. Amplification of TCR beta CDR3 regions used RNA transcripts. An initial RT-PCR round employing HTBI primers preceded a second-round multiplex PCR. TCRdb re-derived calls from the multiplex PCR reads in MiXCR, one entry per CDR3 protein. The data show some 170,000 distinct CDR3 sequences, with approximately 40% seen just once and 8% to 9.5% held by the top ten. The specimen was peripheral blood. These receptors were collected from a man aged 25 to 45 with Graves' ophthalmopathy.

This clonotype was counted at least ten times. This rearrangement joins TRBV20-1 to TRBJ1-5; 9 nucleotides agree with TRBD1. Germline loops: CDR1 DFQATT, CDR2 SNEGSKA (reference sequence). The CDR3 covers 17 residues. The ends lost 3 bases at V and 0 bases at J; junction bases unmatched: 9. CDR3 bases: TGCAGTGCTAGTAAGACCGGGACAGGGAATAGCAATCAGCCCCAGCATTTT. Translated, it gives CSASKTGTGNSNQPQHF.

This clonotype appeared many times. The chain has TRBV6-5 and TRBJ1-1; D might be TRBD1 (5 bases). This CDR3 comprises 12 residues. Germline-derived CDR1 and CDR2 are MNHEY and SVGAGI. Between the trimmed V and J ends, which lost 3 bases and 8 bases, there was a span of 10 bases. Here the CDR3 DNA reads TGTGCCAGCAGTTATAAGGGGCACGAAGCTTTCTTT. This sequence encodes CASSYKGHEAFF.

The chain links TRBV6-5 to TRBJ2-4; 7 bases agree with TRBD1. The closer fit of TRBJ1-2 to the DNA end suggests the J call may be wrong. The CDR3 has 16 residues. Looked up from germline, CDR1 is MNHEY and CDR2 is SVGAGI. This CDR3 reads CASSYTGTEFLRGYTF. The CDR3 DNA is TGTGCCAGCAGTTACACCGGGACAGAGTTTTTGAGGGGCTACACCTTC.

V and J are TRBV6-2 or TRBV6-3 and TRBJ1-1, with D perhaps TRBD1 (6 bases). CDR3 length: 14 residues. Germline assignment: CDR1 MNHEY and CDR2 SVGEGT. V lost 6 bases and J 4 bases, leaving 15 bases between the germline ends. In nucleotides, the CDR3 is TGTGCCAGCAGCGACGCGACGGGGGCCACTGAAGCTTTCTTT. This codes for CASSDATGATEAFF.

This clonotype occurred many times. The chain employs TRBV7-2 and TRBJ1-5; D is unclear. The V gene lost 0 bases and the J gene lost 9 bases, with 18 bases spanning the gap. The germline gives CDR1 SGHTA, CDR2 FQGNSA. This CDR3 region has 16 residues. In DNA form, the CDR3 reads TGTGCCAGCAGCTTAGCGCTCCGGCGGGAAGTAAGGCCCCAGCATTTT. Translation: CASSLALRREVRPQHF.

This clonotype was observed a few times. This sequence joins TRBV11-3 and TRBJ1-1, with a possible D match to TRBD1 (5 bases). V lost 1 base and J 3 bases, leaving 9 bases between the germline ends. The CDR3 sequence is 14 residues long. The germline gives CDR1 SGHNT, CDR2 YENEEA. CDR3 DNA sequence: TGTGCCAGCAGCTTAGTCGACAGCTACACTGAAGCTTTCTTT. This translates into CASSLVDSYTEAFF.

The chain carries TRBV6-2 or TRBV6-3 and TRBJ2-5; TRBD1 or TRBD2 may be the D gene (5 bases each). The CDR3 is 14 amino acids. V was clipped by 6 bases and J by 9 bases, with 20 bases between them. Germline values: CDR1 MNHEY, CDR2 SVGEGT. Here the CDR3 DNA reads TGTGCCAGCAGCCCCCGGGACCGGTACGGGGCCCAGTACTTC. Translated: CASSPRDRYGAQYF.

J is TRBJ1-5 and V is TRBV6-1; perhaps TRBD1 as D (6 bases). V was cut by 6 bases and J by 0 bases, with 12 bases left in between. The CDR3 consists of 15 residues. CDR1 and CDR2 from the germline V gene are MNHNS and SASEGT. The CDR3 region has the DNA TGTGCCAGCAGGAACAGGGTCAATAGCAATCAGCCCCAGCATTTT. This encodes CASRNRVNSNQPQHF.

Ten or more counts support this clonotype. The rearrangement links TRBV13 to TRBJ2-2; no clear D. Trimming removed 3 bases at V and 8 bases at J, with 4 bases between. The germline V gene has CDR1 PRHDT and CDR2 FYEKMQ (reference sequence). CDR3 length: 11 residues. This CDR3 is CASSFRGELFF. The CDR3 DNA follows: TGTGCCAGCAGCTTTCGGGGGGAGCTGTTTTTT.

The V call is TRBV11-2, the J call TRBJ2-7; TRBD2 matches 8 bases. The V segment lost 3 bases and the J segment 4 bases; nucleotides outside the gene matches: 17. The germline gives CDR1 SGHAT, CDR2 FQNNGV. This CDR3 is 18 amino acids long. The CDR3 nucleotides read TGTGCCAGCAGCTTGCCCGGGACTAGAGTCTTCAGGGGTTACGAGCAGTACTTC. This sequence encodes CASSLPGTRVFRGYEQYF.

CDR3 loop: CASSLNGYNSPLHF. The CDR3 nucleotides read TGTGCCAGCAGTTTAAACGGCTATAATTCACCCCTCCACTTT. The V and J genes are TRBV12-3 or TRBV12-4 and TRBJ1-6; no reliable D call. The CDR3 is 14 amino acids. V shed 2 bases and J shed 3 bases, with 5 bases lying between them.